Presented here are 21 T cell receptor beta chains from one specimen sequenced in a study of blood T cell repertoires in COVID-19. Some clones are missing from TCRdb's copy, which holds only in-frame ones; the method was immunoSEQ multiplex PCR. Here the sample spans roughly 250,000 clones, 86% being singletons. Sample: PBMCs or T cells enriched from blood (not recorded which). Receptors originate from a woman aged 45-59 years who had recovered from COVID-19.

The chain combines TRBV28 with TRBJ1-2, with 8 bases aligning to TRBD1. Trimming cost V 7 bases and J 4 bases; bases outside gene matches: 11. Germline-derived CDR1 and CDR2 are MDHEN and SYDVKM. This CDR3 contains 15 residues. CDR3 nucleotide sequence: TGTGCCAGCACATTTTGGGGACAGGACGGCTATGGCTACACCTTC. It codes for CASTFWGQDGYGYTF.

The V gene is TRBV12-3 or TRBV12-4, the J gene TRBJ1-3; unclear D gene. With 3 bases removed from V and 0 bases from J, the gap between germline ends came to 3 bases. CDR3 length: 13 residues. CDR3 protein: CASSFISGNTIYF. The CDR3 coding sequence is TGTGCCAGCAGTTTTATCTCTGGAAACACCATATATTTT.

V gene TRBV2 combines with J gene TRBJ2-3, with 7 bases fitting TRBD2. The CDR3 loop spans 16 amino acids. Per germline, CDR1 SNHLY and CDR2 FYNNEI. Trimming at V came to 7 bases and at J to 2 bases, leaving 12 bases not matched to a gene. CDR3 sequence reads: CASKMVSSGDTDTQYF. The DNA of the CDR3 is TGTGCCAGCAAGATGGTTAGCAGCGGGGACACAGATACGCAGTATTTT.

This sequence joins TRBV4-1 and TRBJ1-2; no reliable D call. The CDR3 length is 16 residues. Germline V gives CDR1 MGHRA, CDR2 YSYEKL. Trimming removed 0 bases from V and 4 bases from J, with 15 bases in between. CDR3 DNA: TGCGCCAGCAGCCAAGATCGGGGTCAACTGGGCTATGGCTACACCTTC. This translates into CASSQDRGQLGYGYTF.

There are a few counts of this clone. The CDR3 sequence: CASSSPGDNRGEAFF. The CDR3 DNA follows: TGTGCCAGCAGTTCGCCCGGGGACAACCGGGGTGAAGCTTTCTTT. The chain has TRBV28 and TRBJ1-1, with TRBD1 as a possible D gene (6 bases). Germline V CDR1 and CDR2: MDHEN, SYDVKM. The CDR3 is made up of 15 amino acids. V lost 4 bases to trimming and J lost 7 bases, with 19 bases between them.

The chain has TRBV5-8 and TRBJ1-1; D remains unclear. The CDR3 sequence is 15 residues long. Between the trimmed V and J ends, which lost 1 base and 0 bases, there was a span of 10 bases. Germline CDR1 reads SGHTS; CDR2 reads YDEGEE. CDR3 sequence reads: CASSLIPGMNTEAFF. The CDR3 DNA reads TGTGCCAGCAGCTTGATTCCGGGGATGAACACTGAAGCTTTCTTT. The full variable domain, with the rest looked up from reference TRBV5-8 and TRBJ1-1, is EAGVTQSPTHLIKTRGQQATLRCSPISGHTSVYWYQQALGLGLQFLLWYDEGEERNRGNFPPRFSGRQFPNYSSELNVNALELEDSALYLCASSLIPGMNTEAFFGQGTRLTVV.

The V gene is TRBV7-9, the J gene TRBJ2-3; 12 bases align to TRBD2. This CDR3 contains 17 residues. Trimming cost V 1 base and J 4 bases; bases outside gene matches: 6. Per germline, CDR1 SEHNR and CDR2 FQNEAQ (reference sequence). CDR3 nucleotide sequence: TGTGCCAGCAGCTTAGGTTTGACTAGCGGGAGCCCAGATACGCAGTATTTT. Translated: CASSLGLTSGSPDTQYF.

The rearrangement uses TRBV30 and TRBJ1-2; no reliable D call. V lost 0 bases, J lost 7 bases, and 12 bases lay in between. The CDR3 covers 13 residues. Germline assignment: CDR1 GTSNPN and CDR2 SVGIG (reference sequence). The CDR3 reads CAWSVSYAVGYTF. The DNA for the CDR3 is TGTGCCTGGAGTGTAAGCTACGCGGTTGGCTACACCTTC. Full variable domain (rest looked up from reference TRBV30 and TRBJ1-2): SQTIHQWPATLVQPVGSPLSLECTVEGTSNPNLYWYRQAAGRGLQLLFYSVGIGQISSEVPQNLSASRPQDRQFILSSKKLLLSDSGFYLCAWSVSYAVGYTFGSGTRLTVV.

This CDR3 reads CASSFPASGLLDETQYF. The CDR3 DNA follows: TGTGCCAGCAGTTTCCCCGCTAGCGGCCTTTTAGATGAGACCCAGTACTTC. This chain links TRBV7-9 with TRBJ2-5; 7 bases are a match to TRBD2. Germline V CDR1 and CDR2: SEHNR, FQNEAQ (reference sequence). This CDR3 comprises 17 residues. Unmatched junction bases numbered 18, after V lost 6 bases and J lost 5 bases.

The CDR3 loop reads CASSPPTGRDYGYTF. The CDR3 nucleotides read TGTGCCAGCTCACCACCAACAGGGAGGGACTATGGCTACACCTTC. The V call is TRBV18, the J call TRBJ1-2; a weak D match, TRBD1 (6 bases). Germline CDR1 and CDR2: KGHSH and LQKENI. The ends were cut back, 0 bases at V and 3 bases at J, with 11 bases in the middle. This CDR3 contains 15 residues. The full variable domain, rest sourced from reference TRBV18 and TRBJ1-2, is NAGVMQNPRHLVRRRGQEARLRCSPMKGHSHVYWYRQLPEEGLKFMVYLQKENIIDESGMPKERFSAEFPKEGPSILRIQQVVRGDSAAYFCASSPPTGRDYGYTFGSGTRLTVV.

The rearrangement uses TRBV27 and TRBJ2-3; TRBD1 matches 9 bases. The CDR3 covers 16 residues. Germline assignment: CDR1 MNHEY and CDR2 SMNVEV (reference sequence). Unmatched junction bases numbered 8, after V lost 5 bases and J lost 2 bases. DNA for the CDR3: TGTGCCAGCAGTGATCCGACAGGGGGAATCACAGATACGCAGTATTTT. Translating it yields CASSDPTGGITDTQYF.

The gene calls are TRBV10-3 and TRBJ2-7; 8 bases match TRBD2. Germline lookup yields CDR1 ENHRY and CDR2 SYGVKD. The V and J ends lost 5 bases and 0 bases, in that order; junction bases with no gene match: 6. The CDR3 loop spans 15 amino acids. The CDR3 spells CAISTTSAISYEQYF. CDR3 DNA sequence: TGTGCCATCAGTACGACTAGCGCAATCTCCTACGAGCAGTACTTC.

The chain couples TRBV27 to TRBJ2-3, with 11 bases identical to TRBD2. This CDR3 region has 14 residues. The germline CDR1 and CDR2 sequences are MNHEY and SMNVEV (reference sequence). J was trimmed by 3 bases and V by 6 bases; bases with no gene match: 2. The CDR3 DNA sequence: TGTGCCAGCAGAAGACTAGCGGGAACAGATACGCAGTATTTT. Translating it yields CASRRLAGTDTQYF.

This clone was observed a handful of times. This rearrangement joins TRBV2 to TRBJ2-1, with 7 bases lining up with TRBD1. CDR1 SNHLY and CDR2 FYNNEI come from the germline V gene. The CDR3 totals 17 residues. Germline trimming cut 4 bases from V and 9 bases from J; bases unmatched to any gene: 18. Written as DNA, the CDR3 is TGTGCCAGCAGTGCATTAGCGCCAGGGGGAGTGTCCAGTGAGCAGTTCTTC. Its protein product is CASSALAPGGVSSEQFF.

V and J are TRBV4-1 and TRBJ2-7, with TRBD1 matching over 9 bases. CDR3 size: 16 residues. CDR1 is MGHRA, CDR2 YSYEKL, per germline. After removal of 3 bases from V and 4 bases from J, the junction contained 10 bases not matched to a gene. The CDR3 is CASSHHPGTGWYEQYF. CDR3 DNA sequence: TGCGCCAGCAGCCACCACCCCGGGACAGGGTGGTACGAGCAGTACTTC.

V and J are TRBV9 and TRBJ1-2, with a possible D match to TRBD1 (6 bases). Germline CDR1 reads SGDLS; CDR2 reads YYNGEE. Trimming removed 0 bases at V and 2 bases at J, with 14 bases between. This CDR3 has 16 amino acids. The CDR3 DNA follows: TGTGCCAGCAGCGTAGGAATCCGGGACAACAACTATGGCTACACCTTC. Its protein is CASSVGIRDNNYGYTF. Full variable domain (remainder filled in from reference TRBV9 and TRBJ1-2): DSGVTQTPKHLITATGQRVTLRCSPRSGDLSVYWYQQSLDQGLQFLIQYYNGEERAKGNILERFSAQQFPDLHSELNLSSLELGDSALYFCASSVGIRDNNYGYTFGSGTRLTVV.

V usage is TRBV6-5 and J usage is TRBJ1-1; 11 bases are shared with TRBD1. CDR3 length: 13 amino acids. The V gene end was trimmed by 6 bases and the J gene end by 4 bases; junction bases not matched to a gene: 1. Germline V gives CDR1 MNHEY, CDR2 SVGAGI. In DNA form, the CDR3 reads TGTGCCAGCAGCGGGACAGGGGGCACTGAAGCTTTCTTT. Its translation is CASSGTGGTEAFF.

In this sample, this clone turned up a few times. The V and J genes are TRBV29-1 and TRBJ2-7, with 9 positions matching TRBD2. Trimming removed 3 bases from V and 6 bases from J; junction bases left unmatched: 6. The length of the CDR3 is 13 residues. CDR1 is SQVTM, CDR2 ANQGSEA, per germline. CDR3 sequence (DNA): TGCAGCGTTGAGGGTAGCGGGAGAGGCGAGCAGTACTTC. Its translation: CSVEGSGRGEQYF.

The chain carries TRBV28 and TRBJ1-3; D is undetermined. V was cut by 5 bases and J by 4 bases, with 9 bases left in between. CDR1 MDHEN and CDR2 SYDVKM come from the germline V gene. The CDR3 is 13 residues long. The CDR3 spells CASSMGGGNTIYF. The DNA of the CDR3 is TGTGCCAGCAGTATGGGAGGGGGAAACACCATATATTTT. The full variable domain, completed using reference TRBV28 and TRBJ1-3, is DVKVTQSSRYLVKRTGEKVFLECVQDMDHENMFWYRQDPGLGLRLIYFSYDVKMKEKGDIPEGYSVSREKKERFSLILESASTNQTSMYLCASSMGGGNTIYFGEGSWLTVV.

The rearrangement joins TRBV4-2 to TRBJ2-1, with a tentative D call TRBD2 (5 bases). V was clipped by 1 base and J by 3 bases, with 13 bases between them. From germline, CDR1 is LGHNA and CDR2 YNFKEQ. The CDR3 loop spans 16 amino acids. The CDR3 DNA reads as TGTGCCAGCAGCCAAGCCGGAGCGGCGGGCTACAATGAGCAGTTCTTC. Translation: CASSQAGAAGYNEQFF.

The V and J genes are TRBV27 and TRBJ2-3, with TRBD1 matching 8 bases. Germline V CDR1 and CDR2: MNHEY, SMNVEV (reference sequence). V gave up 2 bases and J gave up 4 bases; unmatched junction bases: 5. This CDR3 region has 15 residues. Here the CDR3 reads CASSLRTGRADTQYF. In DNA form, the CDR3 reads TGTGCCAGCAGTTTAAGGACAGGGCGCGCAGATACGCAGTATTTT.